This T cell receptor (beta chain) stems from a study of T cell repertoires in cytomegalovirus infection. Overall study: CMV epitopes used comprised recently identified HLA-C-restricted ones and well-studied HLA-B-restricted ones. Indicated by public TCR beta signatures were CMV infection and matching HLA type.

This clonotype was seen more than once but under ten times. Its antigen is as yet unknown. Points from the study as a whole: CMV-specific HLA-C-restricted TCR beta clonotypes dominated the ex vivo response. Carriage of CMV together with the relevant HLA was identifiable through cumulative public TCR beta family frequency.

A single record per CDR3 protein comes from TCRdb applying MiXCR to the reads. The table lists approximately 300,000 distinct CDR3 sequences, approximately 25% of them singletons. Losses at the gene ends were 1 base for V and 1 base for J; bases not matched to a gene: 5. This CDR3 spans 16 amino acids. The chain combines TRBV12-3 or TRBV12-4 with TRBJ2-3, with 7 nucleotides matching TRBD1. This specimen consisted of cultured PBMCs, obtained from culture after CMV antigen stimulation. This sequence originates from a human donor in good health (CMV status not recorded). Some clones in this sample may be carry-over from other donors' samples. For the CDR3, the DNA is TGTGCCAGCAGTTTAGACGACAGGGTGGGCACAGATACGCAGTATTTT. Encoded protein: CASSLDDRVGTDTQYF.